A single sample gave rise to the 30 T cell receptor beta chains below, sequenced in a study of response to subunit inactivated influenza vaccine. TCRdb recomputed calls from the RT-PCR reads with MiXCR, one row per CDR3 protein. The table shows some 500,000 distinct CDR3 sequences, with 10% to 15% occurring only once. This sample comprised PBMCs from blood, obtained 45 days after vaccination. The receptor source for this set is a man aged 45-60 years who received an inactivated influenza vaccine.

The rearrangement joins TRBV7-9 to TRBJ2-3; TRBD2 aligns across 10 bases. Germline assignment: CDR1 SEHNR and CDR2 FQNEAQ (reference sequence). This CDR3 has 17 residues. V gave up 5 bases and J gave up 1 base; unmatched junction bases: 9. The DNA of the CDR3 is TGTGCCAGCAGCACCTTGCCAGCGGGAGGGGGCACAGATACGCAGTATTTT. Translation: CASSTLPAGGGTDTQYF.

In this sample, this clonotype turned up a few times. This chain links TRBV7-2 with TRBJ2-7; 8 bases are shared with TRBD1. Germline CDR1 SGHTA, CDR2 FQGNSA. This CDR3 comprises 15 residues. The trim removed 3 bases at V and 6 bases at J, leaving 10 bases unmatched. CDR3 amino acids: CASSFQRQGRGEQYF. DNA for the CDR3: TGTGCCAGCAGCTTTCAACGACAGGGGAGAGGCGAGCAGTACTTC.

The table lists this clonotype with a few counts. The chain has TRBV12-3 or TRBV12-4 and TRBJ1-5; 8 bases are a match to TRBD1. The CDR3 loop spans 14 amino acids. Unmatched junction bases numbered 7, after V lost 6 bases and J lost 6 bases. The CDR3 bases are TGTGCCAGCAGCTACGACAGGGGAGGTCAGCCCCAGCATTTT. Translated: CASSYDRGGQPQHF.

This chain uses TRBV7-8 with TRBJ2-5; TRBD1 aligns across 8 bases. The germline gives CDR1 SGHVS, CDR2 FQNEAQ. V was pared by 0 bases and J by 4 bases, with 4 bases of the junction left unmatched. This CDR3 has 15 amino acids. The CDR3 reads CASSLALTGGETQYF. The CDR3 nucleotides read TGTGCCAGCAGCTTAGCCCTAACAGGGGGAGAGACCCAGTACTTC.

This clonotype was detected only a few times. The V call is TRBV3-1, the J call TRBJ2-7, with D unclear. Germline loops: CDR1 LGHDT, CDR2 YNNKEL (reference sequence). V was trimmed by 2 bases and J by 3 bases, leaving 14 bases between them. This CDR3 is 15 amino acids long. CDR3 in DNA: TGTGCCAGCAGCCAACTCCCCAACCCCCTCTACGAGCAGTACTTC. Protein product: CASSQLPNPLYEQYF.

This clonotype came up many times. This rearrangement joins TRBV29-1 to TRBJ2-7; 7 bases are a match to TRBD2. Per germline, CDR1 SQVTM and CDR2 ANQGSEA. Trimming removed 4 bases from V and 3 bases from J; junction bases left unmatched: 9. This CDR3 has 14 amino acids. In nucleotides, the CDR3 is TGCAGCGTTGCTCACCGACTAGCCGGCTACGAGCAGTACTTC. Protein sequence: CSVAHRLAGYEQYF.

This clonotype has a handful of counts. V and J are TRBV20-1 and TRBJ2-1; the match to TRBD2 covers 8 bases. V was pared by 0 bases and J by 2 bases, with 6 bases of the junction left unmatched. Looked up from germline, CDR1 is DFQATT and CDR2 is SNEGSKA (reference sequence). This CDR3 contains 16 residues. The CDR3 protein is CSARDQGGRTYNEQFF. DNA of the CDR3: TGCAGTGCTAGAGATCAGGGCGGGAGGACCTACAATGAGCAGTTCTTC.

The table lists this clonotype with many counts. The rearrangement uses TRBV20-1 and TRBJ2-2, with a tentative D call TRBD1 (6 bases). This CDR3 region has 16 residues. The germline CDR1 and CDR2 sequences are DFQATT and SNEGSKA (reference sequence). V lost 3 bases, J lost 4 bases, and 18 bases lay in between. CDR3 in amino acids: CSASPGRGVSTGELFF. CDR3 coding DNA: TGCAGTGCTAGCCCTGGCAGGGGAGTTTCCACCGGGGAGCTGTTTTTT.

The chain is built from TRBV7-9 and TRBJ2-7; D not certain. Trimming pared 2 bases from V and 0 bases from J, leaving 14 bases between. Germline V gene lookup returns CDR1 SEHNR and CDR2 FQNEAQ (reference sequence). This CDR3 has 16 amino acids. The chain's CDR3 is CASSLNVLSPSYEQYF. The CDR3 DNA follows: TGTGCCAGCAGCTTAAATGTGCTATCGCCCTCCTACGAGCAGTACTTC.

This clonotype was detected only a few times. The CDR3 DNA reads as TGCGCCAGCAGCTTGGGACTAGCGGGAGGGCCGAACAATGAGCAGTTCTTC. This encodes CASSLGLAGGPNNEQFF. The rearrangement uses TRBV5-1 and TRBJ2-1; 14 bases map to TRBD2. The CDR3 spans 17 residues. Germline CDR1 reads SGHRS; CDR2 reads YFSETQ. Germline trimming cut 0 bases from V and 5 bases from J; bases unmatched to any gene: 4.

This clonotype appeared a few times. This sequence joins TRBV12-3 or TRBV12-4 and TRBJ1-1; D remains unclear. V was clipped by 3 bases and J by 7 bases, with 9 bases between them. The CDR3 covers 12 residues. The CDR3 nucleotides read TGTGCCAGCAGTTTCGATAGAAGTGAAGCTTTCTTT. This encodes CASSFDRSEAFF.

CDR3 amino acids: CASSPRDRGPTGELFF. The CDR3, as DNA: TGCGCCAGCAGCCCCCGCGACAGGGGGCCGACCGGGGAGCTGTTTTTT. The genes are TRBV4-1 and TRBJ2-2; the match to TRBD1 covers 10 bases. CDR1 and CDR2 from the germline V gene are MGHRA and YSYEKL. J was trimmed by 5 bases and V by 4 bases; bases with no gene match: 7. This CDR3 is built from 16 residues.

This chain connects TRBV29-1 to TRBJ2-7; 8 bases are shared with TRBD2. This CDR3 region has 15 residues. CDR1 and CDR2 from the germline V gene are SQVTM and ANQGSEA. The V gene end was trimmed by 3 bases and the J gene end by 1 base; junction bases not matched to a gene: 8. DNA of the CDR3: TGCAGCGTTGAGCCAACTAGCGGTCGTTCCTACGAGCAGTACTTC. This gives the protein CSVEPTSGRSYEQYF.

CDR3 sequence: CASSQNRDRGDNEQFF. The CDR3 bases are TGTGCCAGCAGCCAAAACCGGGACAGGGGGGACAATGAGCAGTTCTTC. The gene calls are TRBV3-1 and TRBJ2-1; 11 bases are a match to TRBD1. V shed 2 bases, J shed 5 bases, and the junction held 5 bases outside the gene matches. Germline CDR1 and CDR2: LGHDT and YNNKEL (reference sequence). The length of the CDR3 is 16 residues.

This chain links TRBV6-2 or TRBV6-3 with TRBJ2-5; D is unclear. Trimming removed 7 bases at V and 2 bases at J, with 11 bases between. Looked up from germline, CDR1 is MNHEY and CDR2 is SVGEGT. The CDR3 runs 13 residues. CDR3 loop: CASIQLGQETQYF. The CDR3 nucleotides read TGTGCCAGCATCCAGCTAGGGCAAGAGACCCAGTACTTC.

This sequence joins TRBV18 and TRBJ2-7; D is perhaps TRBD1 or TRBD2 (5 bases each). Germline V gives CDR1 KGHSH, CDR2 LQKENI. The CDR3 length is 14 residues. V dropped 0 bases and J dropped 7 bases, with 13 bases sitting between them. The CDR3 nucleotides read TGTGCCAGCTCACCACCGGGACCGCCGAGTGAGCAGTACTTC. Its translation: CASSPPGPPSEQYF.

The chain combines TRBV5-5 with TRBJ2-3; 11 bases map to TRBD2. The CDR3 spans 16 residues. CDR1 SGHKS and CDR2 YYEKEE come from the germline V gene (reference sequence). Unmatched junction bases numbered 4, after V lost 1 base and J lost 3 bases. The CDR3: CASSLLASGRTDTQYF. CDR3 DNA: TGTGCCAGCAGCTTGTTGGCTAGCGGGAGGACAGATACGCAGTATTTT. The whole variable domain, remainder taken from reference TRBV5-5 and TRBJ2-3, is DAGVTQSPTHLIKTRGQQVTLRCSPISGHKSVSWYQQVLGQGPQFIFQYYEKEERGRGNFPDRFSARQFPNYSSELNVNALLLGDSALYLCASSLLASGRTDTQYFGPGTRLTVL.

The table lists this clonotype with a count of one. J is TRBJ1-6 and V is TRBV14; possibly TRBD1 for D (6 bases). The CDR3 length is 18 residues. Trimming pared 1 base from V and 6 bases from J, leaving 19 bases between. Looked up from germline, CDR1 is SGHDN and CDR2 is FVKESK. The CDR3, as DNA: TGTGCCAGCAGCCAAGTTAATCGGGGGCGCGGCGGTAATTCACCCCTCCACTTT. This codes for CASSQVNRGRGGNSPLHF. Drawing the rest from reference TRBV14 and TRBJ1-6, the complete variable domain is EAGVTQFPSHSVIEKGQTVTLRCDPISGHDNLYWYRRVMGKEIKFLLHFVKESKQDESGMPNNRFLAERTGGTYSTLKVQPAELEDSGVYFCASSQVNRGRGGNSPLHFGNGTRLTVT.

This clonotype was seen a handful of times. The V and J genes are TRBV7-8 and TRBJ1-1; D not resolved. The CDR3 is 16 amino acids. Looked up from germline, CDR1 is SGHVS and CDR2 is FQNEAQ. The ends were cut back, 3 bases at V and 7 bases at J, with 21 bases in the middle. Here the CDR3 DNA reads TGTGCCAGCAGCTTGTCGGCGGCCCCGTACCTCTTTGAAGCTTTCTTT. Amino acids: CASSLSAAPYLFEAFF.

The CDR3 here is CASSPNAADTQYF. The CDR3 DNA reads as TGTGCCAGCTCACCAAATGCCGCAGATACGCAGTATTTT. The V gene is TRBV18, the J gene TRBJ2-3; unclear D gene. V was shortened by 2 bases and J by 4 bases, with 7 bases between the two germline ends. The CDR3 spans 13 residues. Per the germline V gene, CDR1 is KGHSH and CDR2 is LQKENI.

The chain joins TRBV4-1 to TRBJ2-7, with 7 bases aligning to TRBD2. V dropped 6 bases and J dropped 3; count of bases not matched to a gene: 8. Germline V gene sequence: CDR1 MGHRA, CDR2 YSYEKL. CDR3 length equals 14 residues. CDR3 in DNA: TGCGCCAGCAGTGTCCGGGGGGAAGTCTACGAGCAGTACTTC. As protein: CASSVRGEVYEQYF.

This chain links TRBV6-5 with TRBJ2-5, with 9 bases fitting TRBD1. The CDR3 length is 13 residues. J was trimmed by 9 bases and V by 4 bases; bases with no gene match: 6. In germline, CDR1 is MNHEY, CDR2 SVGAGI. Here the CDR3 reads CASSSDRGGAQYF. For the CDR3, the DNA is TGTGCCAGCAGTTCGGACAGGGGTGGGGCCCAGTACTTC.

Only a few counts were recorded for this clonotype. For the CDR3, the DNA is TGTGCCAGCAGCTTGGATGACAGGGACTATGGCTACACCTTC. This translates into CASSLDDRDYGYTF. V is TRBV5-6 and J is TRBJ1-2, with 7 bases aligning to TRBD1. The germline V gene encodes CDR1 SGHDT and CDR2 YYEEEE. The V segment lost 0 bases and the J segment 3 bases; nucleotides outside the gene matches: 2. The CDR3 covers 14 residues.

The chain joins TRBV6-2 or TRBV6-3 to TRBJ2-6; TRBD2 aligns across 10 bases. J was trimmed by 1 base and V by 5 bases; bases with no gene match: 5. CDR3 length equals 17 residues. Germline lookup yields CDR1 MNHEY and CDR2 SVGEGT. CDR3 region: CASSRLAGTSGANVLTF. CDR3 nucleotide sequence: TGTGCCAGCAGTCGACTAGCGGGCACGTCTGGGGCCAACGTCCTGACTTTC.

The sample holds a few counts of this clonotype. V usage is TRBV29-1 and J usage is TRBJ1-1; D remains unclear. CDR3 length: 13 amino acids. V was clipped by 1 base and J by 5 bases, with 11 bases between them. The germline V gene encodes CDR1 SQVTM and CDR2 ANQGSEA. CDR3 nucleotide sequence: TGCAGCGTTGAAGTTGACGCTTGGACTGAAGCTTTCTTT. The encoded protein is CSVEVDAWTEAFF.

This chain links TRBV20-1 with TRBJ2-7, with 8 nucleotides matching TRBD2. The germline V gene encodes CDR1 DFQATT and CDR2 SNEGSKA (reference sequence). The CDR3 spans 12 residues. CDR3 protein: CICGTSSYEQYF. The DNA for the CDR3 is TGCATATGCGGGACTAGCTCCTACGAGCAGTACTTC.

The chain combines TRBV9 with TRBJ2-1; 9 nucleotides align to TRBD2. Germline assignment: CDR1 SGDLS and CDR2 YYNGEE. This CDR3 has 15 amino acids. V lost 0 bases and J lost 6; bases outside the gene matches: 4. Here the CDR3 DNA reads TGTGCCAGCAGCGTAGGGGGCGGGGGGGCCAATGAGCAGTTCTTC. Translating gives CASSVGGGGANEQFF.

J is TRBJ2-7 and V is TRBV14; D not resolved. The germline gives CDR1 SGHDN, CDR2 FVKESK. V was cut by 1 base and J by 4 bases, with 17 bases left in between. CDR3 length: 16 residues. CDR3 sequence reads: CASSQVPGSETYEQYF. The CDR3 DNA sequence: TGTGCCAGCAGCCAAGTCCCTGGGTCGGAGACGTACGAGCAGTACTTC.

A few counts support this clonotype. The V call is TRBV28, the J call TRBJ2-2, with D possibly TRBD1 on 6 matching bases. The germline CDR1 and CDR2 sequences are MDHEN and SYDVKM. CDR3 length: 13 residues. The V and J ends lost 10 bases and 2 bases respectively, with 11 bases between them. CDR3 sequence: CANLDRNTGELFF. The CDR3 DNA is TGTGCCAACCTGGACAGAAACACCGGGGAGCTGTTTTTT.

The chain is built from TRBV30 and TRBJ2-1; D is tentatively TRBD1 or TRBD2 (6 bases each). V was clipped by 4 bases and J by 7 bases, with 20 bases between them. The CDR3 is 15 residues long. Per the germline V gene, CDR1 is GTSNPN and CDR2 is SVGIG (reference sequence). The CDR3 nucleotides read TGTGCCTGGACTCCGGGGGTAGCAGGGGTAAATGAGCAGTTCTTC. This sequence encodes CAWTPGVAGVNEQFF.